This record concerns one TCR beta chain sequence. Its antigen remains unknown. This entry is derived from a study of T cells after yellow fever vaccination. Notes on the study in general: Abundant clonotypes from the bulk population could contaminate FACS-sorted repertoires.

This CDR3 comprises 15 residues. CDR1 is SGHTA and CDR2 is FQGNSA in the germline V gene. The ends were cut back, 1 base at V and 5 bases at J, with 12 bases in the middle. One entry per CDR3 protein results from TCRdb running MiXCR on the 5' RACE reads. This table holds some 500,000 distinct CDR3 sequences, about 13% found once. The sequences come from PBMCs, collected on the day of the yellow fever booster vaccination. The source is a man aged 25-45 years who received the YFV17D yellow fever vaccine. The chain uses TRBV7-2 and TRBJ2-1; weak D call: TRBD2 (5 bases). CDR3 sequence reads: CASSLEANGDNEQFF. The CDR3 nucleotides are TGTGCCAGCAGCTTAGAGGCCAACGGGGACAATGAGCAGTTCTTC.